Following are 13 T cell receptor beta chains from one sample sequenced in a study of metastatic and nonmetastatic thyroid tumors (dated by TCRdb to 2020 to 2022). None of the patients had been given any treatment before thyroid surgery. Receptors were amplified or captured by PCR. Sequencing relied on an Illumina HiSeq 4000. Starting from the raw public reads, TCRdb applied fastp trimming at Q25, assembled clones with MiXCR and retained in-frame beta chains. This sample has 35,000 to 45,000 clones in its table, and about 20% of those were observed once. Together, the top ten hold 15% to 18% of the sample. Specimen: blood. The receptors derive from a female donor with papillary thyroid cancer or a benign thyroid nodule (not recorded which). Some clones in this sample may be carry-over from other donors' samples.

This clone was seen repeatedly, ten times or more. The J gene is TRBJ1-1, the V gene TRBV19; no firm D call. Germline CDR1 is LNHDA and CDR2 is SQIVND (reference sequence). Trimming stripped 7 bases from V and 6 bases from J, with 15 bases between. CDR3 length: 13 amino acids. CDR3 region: CASTNRWLAEAFF. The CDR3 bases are TGTGCCAGTACCAACCGGTGGTTAGCTGAAGCTTTCTTT.

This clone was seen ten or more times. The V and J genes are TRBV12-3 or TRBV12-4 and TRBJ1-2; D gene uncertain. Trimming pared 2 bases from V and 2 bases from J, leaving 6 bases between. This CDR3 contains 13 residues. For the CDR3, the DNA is TGTGCCAGCAGTTTAACGGGAAACTATGGCTACACCTTC. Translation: CASSLTGNYGYTF.

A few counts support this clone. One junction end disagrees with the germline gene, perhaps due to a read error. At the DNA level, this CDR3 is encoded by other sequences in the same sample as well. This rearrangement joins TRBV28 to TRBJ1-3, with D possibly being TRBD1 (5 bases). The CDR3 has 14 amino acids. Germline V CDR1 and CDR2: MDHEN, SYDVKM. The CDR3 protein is CASHPGASGNTIYF. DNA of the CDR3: TGTGCCAGCCACCCCGGGGCATCTGGGAACACCATATATTTT.

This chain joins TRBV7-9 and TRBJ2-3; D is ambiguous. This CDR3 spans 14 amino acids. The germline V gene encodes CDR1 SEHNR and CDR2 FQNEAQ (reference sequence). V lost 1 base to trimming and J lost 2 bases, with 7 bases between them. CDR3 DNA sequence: TGTGCCAGCAGCTTAGGGCAGCTCACAGATACGCAGTATTTT. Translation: CASSLGQLTDTQYF.

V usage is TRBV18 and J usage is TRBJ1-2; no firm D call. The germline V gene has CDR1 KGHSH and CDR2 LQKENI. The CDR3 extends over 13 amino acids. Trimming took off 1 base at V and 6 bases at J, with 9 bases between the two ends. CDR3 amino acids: CASSPRQRDGYTF. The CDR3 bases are TGTGCCAGCTCACCACGTCAGCGCGATGGCTACACCTTC. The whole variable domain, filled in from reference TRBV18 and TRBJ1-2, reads NAGVMQNPRHLVRRRGQEARLRCSPMKGHSHVYWYRQLPEEGLKFMVYLQKENIIDESGMPKERFSAEFPKEGPSILRIQQVVRGDSAAYFCASSPRQRDGYTFGSGTRLTVV.

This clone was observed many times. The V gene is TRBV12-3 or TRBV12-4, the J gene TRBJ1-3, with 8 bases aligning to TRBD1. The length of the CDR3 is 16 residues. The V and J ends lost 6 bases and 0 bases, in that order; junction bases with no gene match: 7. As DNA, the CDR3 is TGTGCCAGCAGCGACAGGGGCCTGAGCTCTGGAAACACCATATATTTT. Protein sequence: CASSDRGLSSGNTIYF.

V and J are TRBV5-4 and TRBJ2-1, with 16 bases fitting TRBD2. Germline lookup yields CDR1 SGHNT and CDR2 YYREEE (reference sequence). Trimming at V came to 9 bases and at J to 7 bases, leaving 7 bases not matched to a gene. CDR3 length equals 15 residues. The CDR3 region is CATLPGLAGGNEQFF. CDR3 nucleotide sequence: TGTGCCACCCTACCGGGACTAGCGGGGGGGAATGAGCAGTTCTTC.

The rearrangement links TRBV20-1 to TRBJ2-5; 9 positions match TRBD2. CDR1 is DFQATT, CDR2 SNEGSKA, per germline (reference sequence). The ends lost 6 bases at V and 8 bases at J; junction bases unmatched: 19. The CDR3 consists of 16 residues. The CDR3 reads CSADGSGSGSGDTQYF. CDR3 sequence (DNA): TGCAGTGCAGACGGAAGTGGTAGCGGGAGTGGGGATACCCAGTACTTC.

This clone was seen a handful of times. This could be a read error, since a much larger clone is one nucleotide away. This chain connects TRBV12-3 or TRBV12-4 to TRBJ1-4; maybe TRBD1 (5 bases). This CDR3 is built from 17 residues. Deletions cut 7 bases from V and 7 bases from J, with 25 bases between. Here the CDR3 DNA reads TGTGCCAGCACTTCGGCCCCCGGGACTTTTCACAGTGAAAAACTGTTTTTT. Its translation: CASTSAPGTFHSEKLFF.

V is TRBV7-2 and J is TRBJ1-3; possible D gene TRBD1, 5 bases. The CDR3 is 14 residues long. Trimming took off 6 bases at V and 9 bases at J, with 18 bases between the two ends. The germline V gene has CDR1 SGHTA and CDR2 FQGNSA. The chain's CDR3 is CASRPGTGLGTIYF. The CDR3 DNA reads TGTGCCAGCAGACCAGGGACTGGTTTAGGCACCATATATTTT.

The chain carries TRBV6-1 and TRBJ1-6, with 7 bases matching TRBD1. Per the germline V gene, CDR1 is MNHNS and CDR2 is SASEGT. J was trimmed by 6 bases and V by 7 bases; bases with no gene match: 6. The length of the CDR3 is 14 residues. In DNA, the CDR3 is TGTGCCAGCATTCGGGACAGTCTTAATTCACCCCTCCACTTT. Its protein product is CASIRDSLNSPLHF.

As DNA, the CDR3 is TGTGCCAGCAGCTTAGGGGGGGGACTAGCGTCCCCCTTGGAGACCCAGTACTTC. Residues: CASSLGGGLASPLETQYF. J is TRBJ2-5 and V is TRBV11-2; 10 nucleotides agree with TRBD2. The CDR3 length is 18 residues. Per germline, CDR1 SGHAT and CDR2 FQNNGV. J gave up 5 bases and V 1 base, and 13 bases lay outside the gene matches.

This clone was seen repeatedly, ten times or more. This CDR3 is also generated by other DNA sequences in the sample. CDR3 loop: CASTPLTGGSYEQYF. The CDR3 DNA sequence: TGTGCCAGCACCCCCCTGACAGGGGGCTCCTACGAGCAGTACTTC. This rearrangement joins TRBV2 to TRBJ2-7; 9 positions match TRBD1. Unmatched junction bases numbered 7, after V lost 7 bases and J lost 0 bases. Germline values: CDR1 SNHLY, CDR2 FYNNEI. The CDR3 length is 15 residues.